This TCR beta chain was sequenced during a study of human T cells and chemical hapten exposure. In this sample, this clonotype turned up many times. The germline V gene has CDR1 SGHTA and CDR2 FQGTGA. Trimming shortened V by 2 bases and J by 8 bases, and 6 bases separated the two germline ends. The CDR3 loop spans 11 amino acids. During construction of the library, unique molecular identifiers were attached to individual cDNA molecules for quantitative, reproducible TCR counting. TCRdb itself ran the RACE reads through MiXCR, one entry per CDR3 protein. The sample shows 35,000 to 50,000 distinct CDR3 sequences, 8% to 9% of them seen only once. The time point denotes: patch test 2, 6 weeks after DPC sensitization. As for treatment: therapeutic diphenylcyclopropenone sensitization with weekly scalp DPC.

Source: whole blood, taken in connection with sensitization to the hapten diphenylcyclopropenone (DPC). The clonotype originates from a woman aged 40 to 49 with alopecia areata. Some clones in this sample may be carry-over from other donors' samples. The chain couples TRBV7-3 to TRBJ1-1, with a weak D call TRBD1 (6 bases). This CDR3 reads CASSLGQEAFF. The CDR3 nucleotides read TGTGCCAGCAGCTTAGGACAGGAAGCTTTCTTT.